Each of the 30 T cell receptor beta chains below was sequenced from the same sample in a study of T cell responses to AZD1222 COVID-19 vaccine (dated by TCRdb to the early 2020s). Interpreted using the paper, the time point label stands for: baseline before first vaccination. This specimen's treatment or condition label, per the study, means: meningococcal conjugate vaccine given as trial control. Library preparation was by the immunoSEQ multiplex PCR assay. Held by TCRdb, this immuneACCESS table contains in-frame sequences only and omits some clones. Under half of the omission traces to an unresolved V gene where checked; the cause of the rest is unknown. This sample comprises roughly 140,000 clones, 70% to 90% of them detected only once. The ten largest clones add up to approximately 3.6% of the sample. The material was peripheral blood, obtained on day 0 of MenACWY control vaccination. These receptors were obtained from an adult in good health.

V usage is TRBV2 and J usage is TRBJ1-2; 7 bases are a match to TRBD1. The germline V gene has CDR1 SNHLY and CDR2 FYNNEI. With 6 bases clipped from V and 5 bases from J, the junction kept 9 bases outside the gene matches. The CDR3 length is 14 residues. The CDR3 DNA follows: TGTGCCAGCAGCGGCGACAGGGAGGGTTATGGCTACACCTTC. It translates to CASSGDREGYGYTF.

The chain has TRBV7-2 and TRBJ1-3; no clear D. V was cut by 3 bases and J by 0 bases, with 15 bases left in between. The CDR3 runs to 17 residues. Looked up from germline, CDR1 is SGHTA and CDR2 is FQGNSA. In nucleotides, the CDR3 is TGTGCCAGCAGCTTTGCCCCGACGGATTACTCTGGAAACACCATATATTTT. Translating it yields CASSFAPTDYSGNTIYF.

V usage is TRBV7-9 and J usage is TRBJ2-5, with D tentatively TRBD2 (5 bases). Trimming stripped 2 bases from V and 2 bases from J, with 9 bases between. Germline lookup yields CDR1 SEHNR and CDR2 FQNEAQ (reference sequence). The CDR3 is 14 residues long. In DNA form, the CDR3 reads TGTGCCAGCAGCTTAATCGGACTTCAAGAGACCCAGTACTTC. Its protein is CASSLIGLQETQYF. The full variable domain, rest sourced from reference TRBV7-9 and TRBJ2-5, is DTGVSQNPRHKITKRGQNVTFRCDPISEHNRLYWYRQTLGQGPEFLTYFQNEAQLEKSRLLSDRFSAERPKGSFSTLEIQRTEQGDSAMYLCASSLIGLQETQYFGPGTRLLVL.

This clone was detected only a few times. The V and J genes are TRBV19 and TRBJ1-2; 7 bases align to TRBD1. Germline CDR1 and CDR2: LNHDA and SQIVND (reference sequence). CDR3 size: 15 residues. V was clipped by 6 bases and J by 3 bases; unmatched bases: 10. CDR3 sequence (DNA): TGTGCCAGTAGATTCCGTCCCGGGACAGACTATGGCTACACCTTC. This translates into CASRFRPGTDYGYTF.

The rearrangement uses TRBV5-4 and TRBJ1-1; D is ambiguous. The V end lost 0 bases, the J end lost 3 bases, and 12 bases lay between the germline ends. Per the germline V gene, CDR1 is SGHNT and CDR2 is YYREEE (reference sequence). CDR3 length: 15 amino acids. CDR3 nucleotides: TGTGCCAGCAGCTTGGGCGGGTACGGTTACACTGAAGCTTTCTTT. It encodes CASSLGGYGYTEAFF.

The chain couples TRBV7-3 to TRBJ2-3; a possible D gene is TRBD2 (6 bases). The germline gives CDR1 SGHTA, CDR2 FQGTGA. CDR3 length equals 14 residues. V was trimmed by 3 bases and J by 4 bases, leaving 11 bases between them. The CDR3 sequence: CASSLQGGPDTQYF. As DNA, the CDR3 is TGTGCCAGCAGCTTGCAGGGAGGCCCAGATACGCAGTATTTT.

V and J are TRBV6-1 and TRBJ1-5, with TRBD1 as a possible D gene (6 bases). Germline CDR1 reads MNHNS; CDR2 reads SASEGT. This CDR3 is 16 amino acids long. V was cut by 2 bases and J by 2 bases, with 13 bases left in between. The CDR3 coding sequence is TGTGCCAGCAGTGAACTGGCAGGGGAGGGCAATCAGCCCCAGCATTTT. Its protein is CASSELAGEGNQPQHF.

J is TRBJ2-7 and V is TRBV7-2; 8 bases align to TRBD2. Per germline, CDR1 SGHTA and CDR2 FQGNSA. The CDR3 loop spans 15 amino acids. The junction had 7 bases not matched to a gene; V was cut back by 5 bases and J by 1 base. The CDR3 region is CASSRSGVESYEQYF. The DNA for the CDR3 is TGTGCCAGCAGCCGTAGCGGGGTCGAGTCCTACGAGCAGTACTTC.

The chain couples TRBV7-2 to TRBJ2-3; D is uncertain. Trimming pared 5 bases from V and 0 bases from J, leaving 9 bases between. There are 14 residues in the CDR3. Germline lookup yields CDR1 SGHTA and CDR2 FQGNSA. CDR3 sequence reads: CASSLSASTDTQYF. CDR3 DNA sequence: TGTGCCAGCAGCCTCTCGGCTAGCACAGATACGCAGTATTTT.

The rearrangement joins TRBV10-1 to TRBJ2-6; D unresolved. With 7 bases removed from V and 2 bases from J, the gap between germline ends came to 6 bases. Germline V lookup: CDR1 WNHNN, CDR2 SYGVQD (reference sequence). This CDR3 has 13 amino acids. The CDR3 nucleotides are TGCGCCAGCAAAACAACTGGGGCCAACGTCCTGACTTTC. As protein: CASKTTGANVLTF.

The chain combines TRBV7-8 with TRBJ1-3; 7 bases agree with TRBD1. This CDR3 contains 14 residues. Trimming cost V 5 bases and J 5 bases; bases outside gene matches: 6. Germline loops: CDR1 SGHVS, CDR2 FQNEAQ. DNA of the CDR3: TGTGCCAGCAGCCAGACAGGGTTAAGAAACACCATATATTTT. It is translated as CASSQTGLRNTIYF.

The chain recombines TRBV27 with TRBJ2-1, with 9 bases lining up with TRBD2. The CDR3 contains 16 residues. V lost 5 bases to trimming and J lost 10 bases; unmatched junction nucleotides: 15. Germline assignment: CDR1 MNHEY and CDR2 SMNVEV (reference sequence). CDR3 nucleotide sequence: TGTGCCAGCAGTCATTCACCGGGACTAGCCGTCGGGGAGCAGTTCTTC. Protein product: CASSHSPGLAVGEQFF.

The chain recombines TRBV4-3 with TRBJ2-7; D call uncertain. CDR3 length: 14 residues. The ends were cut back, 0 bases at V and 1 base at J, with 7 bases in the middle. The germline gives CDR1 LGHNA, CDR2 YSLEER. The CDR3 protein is CASSQDPDSYEQYF. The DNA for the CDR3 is TGCGCCAGCAGCCAAGATCCGGATTCCTACGAGCAGTACTTC.

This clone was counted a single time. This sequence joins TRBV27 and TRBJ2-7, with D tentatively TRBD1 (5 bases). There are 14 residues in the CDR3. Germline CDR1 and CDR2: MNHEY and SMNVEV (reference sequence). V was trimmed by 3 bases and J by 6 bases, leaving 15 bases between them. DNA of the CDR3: TGTGCCAGCAGTTTTAGGCAGGGAAGGGGCGAGCAGTACTTC. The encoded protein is CASSFRQGRGEQYF.

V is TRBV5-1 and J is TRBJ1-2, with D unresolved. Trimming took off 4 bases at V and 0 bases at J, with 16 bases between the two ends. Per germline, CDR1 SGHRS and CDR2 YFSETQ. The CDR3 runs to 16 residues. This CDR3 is CASSPRGDPPNYGYTF. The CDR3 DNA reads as TGCGCCAGCAGCCCTCGCGGGGATCCACCTAACTATGGCTACACCTTC.

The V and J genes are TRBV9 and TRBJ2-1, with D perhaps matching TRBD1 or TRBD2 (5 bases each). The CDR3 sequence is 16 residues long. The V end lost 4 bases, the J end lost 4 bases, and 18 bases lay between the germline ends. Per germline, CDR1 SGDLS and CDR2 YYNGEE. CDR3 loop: CASSPLGGEGYNEQFF. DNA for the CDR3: TGTGCCAGCAGCCCCCTTGGGGGAGAAGGATACAATGAGCAGTTCTTC. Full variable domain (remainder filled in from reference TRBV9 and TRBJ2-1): DSGVTQTPKHLITATGQRVTLRCSPRSGDLSVYWYQQSLDQGLQFLIQYYNGEERAKGNILERFSAQQFPDLHSELNLSSLELGDSALYFCASSPLGGEGYNEQFFGPGTRLTVL.

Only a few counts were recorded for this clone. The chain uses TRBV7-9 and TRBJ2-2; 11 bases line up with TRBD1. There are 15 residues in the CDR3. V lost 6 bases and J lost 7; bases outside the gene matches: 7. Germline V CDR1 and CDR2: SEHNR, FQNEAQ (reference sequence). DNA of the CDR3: TGTGCCAGCAGGCCAGGACAGGGGGCCAACGGGGAGCTGTTTTTT. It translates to CASRPGQGANGELFF.

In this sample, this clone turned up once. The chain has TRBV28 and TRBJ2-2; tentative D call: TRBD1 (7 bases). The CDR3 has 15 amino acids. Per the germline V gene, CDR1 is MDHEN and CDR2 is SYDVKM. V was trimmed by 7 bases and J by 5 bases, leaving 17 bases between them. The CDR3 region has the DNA TGTGCCAGCACCCCAGGGGGGACGGGGACCGGGGAGCTGTTTTTT. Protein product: CASTPGGTGTGELFF.

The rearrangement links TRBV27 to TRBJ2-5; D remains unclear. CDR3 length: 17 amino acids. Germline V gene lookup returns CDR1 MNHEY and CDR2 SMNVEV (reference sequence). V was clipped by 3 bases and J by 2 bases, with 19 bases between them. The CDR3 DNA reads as TGTGCCAGCAGTTTTGGGCACCGCCTCTCTTCTCAAGAGACCCAGTACTTC. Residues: CASSFGHRLSSQETQYF.

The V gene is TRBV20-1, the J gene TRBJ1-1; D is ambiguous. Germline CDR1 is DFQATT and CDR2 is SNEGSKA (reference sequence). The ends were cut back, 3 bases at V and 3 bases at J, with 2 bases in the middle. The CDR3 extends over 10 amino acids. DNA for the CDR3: TGCAGTGCTAGCCACACTGAAGCTTTCTTT. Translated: CSASHTEAFF.

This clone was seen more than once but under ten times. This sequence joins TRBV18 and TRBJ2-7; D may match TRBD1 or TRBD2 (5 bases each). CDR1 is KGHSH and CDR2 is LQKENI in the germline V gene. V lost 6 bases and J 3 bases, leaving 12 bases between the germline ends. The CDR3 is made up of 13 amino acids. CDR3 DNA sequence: TGTGCCAGCTCCCGAGACAGCGGCTACGAGCAGTACTTC. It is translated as CASSRDSGYEQYF.

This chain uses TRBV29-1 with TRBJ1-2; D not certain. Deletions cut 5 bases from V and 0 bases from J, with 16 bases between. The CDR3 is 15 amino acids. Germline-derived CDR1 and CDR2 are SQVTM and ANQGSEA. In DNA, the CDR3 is TGCAGCGTTTACCTTCCAAGGATAACTAACTATGGCTACACCTTC. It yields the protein CSVYLPRITNYGYTF.

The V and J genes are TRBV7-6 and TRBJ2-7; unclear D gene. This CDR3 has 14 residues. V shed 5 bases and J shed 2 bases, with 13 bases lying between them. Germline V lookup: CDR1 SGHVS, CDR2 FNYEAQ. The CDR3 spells CASSPRQGTYEQYF. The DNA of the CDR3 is TGTGCCAGCAGCCCACGACAAGGAACCTACGAGCAGTACTTC.

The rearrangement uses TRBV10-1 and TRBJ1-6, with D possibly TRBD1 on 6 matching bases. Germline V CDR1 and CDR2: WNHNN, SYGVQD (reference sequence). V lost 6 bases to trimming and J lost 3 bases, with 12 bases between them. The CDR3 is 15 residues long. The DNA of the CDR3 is TGCGCCAGCAGGGGACACTATCGCTATAATTCACCCCTCCACTTT. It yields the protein CASRGHYRYNSPLHF.

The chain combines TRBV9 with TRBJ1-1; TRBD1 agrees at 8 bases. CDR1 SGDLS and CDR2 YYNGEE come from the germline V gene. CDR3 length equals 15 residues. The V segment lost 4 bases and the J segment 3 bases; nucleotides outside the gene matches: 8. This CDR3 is CASSPQTGGDTEAFF. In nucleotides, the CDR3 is TGTGCCAGCAGCCCCCAAACAGGGGGTGACACTGAAGCTTTCTTT.

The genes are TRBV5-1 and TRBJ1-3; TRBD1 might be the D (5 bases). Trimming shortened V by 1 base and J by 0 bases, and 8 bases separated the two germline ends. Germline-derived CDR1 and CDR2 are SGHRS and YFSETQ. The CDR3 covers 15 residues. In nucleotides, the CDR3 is TGCGCCAGCAGCTTGTTTGACAGCTCTGGAAACACCATATATTTT. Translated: CASSLFDSSGNTIYF.

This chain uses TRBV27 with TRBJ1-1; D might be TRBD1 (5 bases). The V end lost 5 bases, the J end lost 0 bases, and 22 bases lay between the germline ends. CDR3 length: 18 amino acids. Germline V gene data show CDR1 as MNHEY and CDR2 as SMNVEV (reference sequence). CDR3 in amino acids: CASSPDPSGYIMNTEAFF. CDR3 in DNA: TGTGCCAGCAGTCCCGACCCCTCAGGGTACATCATGAACACTGAAGCTTTCTTT.

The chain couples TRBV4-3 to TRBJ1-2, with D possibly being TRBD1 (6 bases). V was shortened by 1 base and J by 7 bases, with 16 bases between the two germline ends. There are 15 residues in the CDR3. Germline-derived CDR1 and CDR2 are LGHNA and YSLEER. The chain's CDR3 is CASSQVNAGALGYTF. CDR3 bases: TGCGCCAGCAGCCAAGTAAACGCGGGGGCGCTTGGCTACACCTTC.

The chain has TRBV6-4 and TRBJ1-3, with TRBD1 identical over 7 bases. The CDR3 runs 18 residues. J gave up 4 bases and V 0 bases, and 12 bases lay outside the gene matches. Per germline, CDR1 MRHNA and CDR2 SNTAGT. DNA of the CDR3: TGTGCCAGCAGTGACTCTAGGACAGGCACAGGGGCCGGAAACACCATATATTTT. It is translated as CASSDSRTGTGAGNTIYF.

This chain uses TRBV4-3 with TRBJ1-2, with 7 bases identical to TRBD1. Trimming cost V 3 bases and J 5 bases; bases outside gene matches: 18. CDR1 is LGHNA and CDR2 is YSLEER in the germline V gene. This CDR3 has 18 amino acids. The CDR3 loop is CASSQGLTGNGVLYGYTF. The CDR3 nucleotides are TGCGCCAGCAGCCAGGGGCTGACAGGGAACGGGGTACTATATGGCTACACCTTC.